This T cell receptor beta chain came from a study of blood T cells in healthy people across ages. Germline assignment: CDR1 DFQATT and CDR2 SNEGSKA (reference sequence). The CDR3 covers 13 residues. Isolation per sample recovered at least 7 million PBMCs. The use of a sample-barcoded 5' primer and a J-beta primer mix characterized a second PCR of about 6 to 12 cycles. TCRdb passed the 5' RACE reads through MiXCR, listing each CDR3 protein once. The sample has about 1,800,000 distinct CDR3 sequences, over 25% seen once. What was sequenced was blood. The receptor's source is a woman in her 30s in good health. The chain is built from TRBV20-1 and TRBJ2-1; the match to TRBD2 covers 8 bases. The CDR3 DNA is TGCAGCCTCAGCGGGGGCCTCGTGTATGAGCAGTTCTTC. Its protein product is CSLSGGLVYEQFF.